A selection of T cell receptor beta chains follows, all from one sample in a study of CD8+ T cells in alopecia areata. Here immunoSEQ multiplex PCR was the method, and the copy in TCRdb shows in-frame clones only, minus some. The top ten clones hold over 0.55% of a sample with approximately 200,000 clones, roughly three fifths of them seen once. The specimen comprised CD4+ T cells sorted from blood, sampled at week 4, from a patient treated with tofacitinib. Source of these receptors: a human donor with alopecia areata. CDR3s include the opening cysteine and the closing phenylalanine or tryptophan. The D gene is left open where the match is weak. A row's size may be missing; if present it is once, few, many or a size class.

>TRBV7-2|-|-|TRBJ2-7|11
CASSLVAKQYF
TGTGCCAGCAGCTTAGTGGCAAAGCAGTACTTC
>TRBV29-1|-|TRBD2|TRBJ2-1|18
CSVPPPGLAGGIYNEQFF
TGCAGCGTTCCACCCCCAGGACTAGCGGGAGGGATTTACAATGAGCAGTTCTTC
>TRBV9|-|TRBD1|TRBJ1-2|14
CASSFTGGADGYTF
TGTGCCAGCAGCTTTACAGGGGGCGCCGATGGCTACACCTTC
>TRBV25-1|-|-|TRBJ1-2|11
CASWDGVDYTF
TGTGCCAGCTGGGACGGCGTGGACTACACCTTC
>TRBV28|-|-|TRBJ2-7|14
CASSLTGEGYEQYF
TGTGCCAGCAGTTTAACGGGAGAAGGCTACGAGCAGTACTTC
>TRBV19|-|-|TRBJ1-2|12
CASSISGYGYTF
TGTGCCAGTAGTATATCAGGATATGGCTACACCTTC
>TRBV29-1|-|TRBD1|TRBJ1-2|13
CSGALDRGEGYTF
TGCAGCGGGGCCCTAGACAGGGGTGAGGGCTACACCTTC
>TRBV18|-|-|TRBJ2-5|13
CASSPQPQETQYF
TGTGCCAGCTCACCTCAGCCACAAGAGACCCAGTACTTC
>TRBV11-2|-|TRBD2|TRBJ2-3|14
CASSLLAATDTQYF
TGTGCCAGCAGCTTACTAGCGGCCACAGATACGCAGTATTTT
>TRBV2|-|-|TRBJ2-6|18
CASSEALTSISGANVLTF
TGTGCCAGCAGTGAGGCCTTAACCTCGATCTCTGGGGCCAACGTCCTGACTTTC
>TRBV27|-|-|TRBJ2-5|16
CASSFVRGGYRETQYF
TGTGCCAGCAGTTTCGTCAGGGGAGGGTATAGAGAGACCCAGTACTTC
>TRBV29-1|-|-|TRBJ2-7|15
CSATRGSGLSYEQYF
TGCAGCGCCACCAGGGGTAGCGGACTCTCCTACGAGCAGTACTTC
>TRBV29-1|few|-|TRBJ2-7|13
CSVGKAPSYEQYF
TGCAGCGTTGGGAAGGCGCCATCCTACGAGCAGTACTTC
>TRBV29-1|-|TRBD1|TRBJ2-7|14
CSVGGQGASYEQYF
TGCAGCGTTGGGGGACAGGGGGCTTCCTACGAGCAGTACTTC
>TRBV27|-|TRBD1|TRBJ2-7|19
CASSPQYRLDRGSTYEQYF
TGTGCCAGCAGTCCCCAATACCGCCTAGACAGGGGTTCAACCTACGAGCAGTACTTC
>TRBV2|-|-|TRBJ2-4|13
CASLPAAKNIQYF
TGTGCCAGCTTGCCTGCCGCCAAAAACATTCAGTACTTC
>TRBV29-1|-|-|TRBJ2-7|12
CSVNIQGDEQYF
TGCAGCGTTAACATACAAGGGGACGAGCAGTACTTC
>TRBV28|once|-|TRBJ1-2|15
CASSLGGGQGYGYTF
TGTGCCAGCAGTTTAGGGGGGGGCCAGGGCTATGGCTACACCTTC
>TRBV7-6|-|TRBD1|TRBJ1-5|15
CASSSGTGANQPQHF
TGTGCCAGCAGTTCCGGGACAGGGGCCAATCAGCCCCAGCATTTT
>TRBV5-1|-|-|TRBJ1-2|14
CASSLVGGNYGYTF
TGCGCCAGCAGCTTGGTCGGGGGGAACTATGGCTACACCTTC
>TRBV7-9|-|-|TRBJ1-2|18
CASNKPLVVPNQFSGYTF
TGTGCCAGCAACAAGCCCTTGGTGGTCCCTAACCAATTCTCTGGCTACACCTTC
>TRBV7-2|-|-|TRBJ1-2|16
CASSQMWVPGSYGYTF
TGTGCCAGCAGCCAGATGTGGGTCCCCGGTTCCTATGGCTACACCTTC
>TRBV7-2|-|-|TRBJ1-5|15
CASSLGLTDRQPQHF
TGTGCCAGCAGCTTAGGACTGACAGATCGTCAGCCCCAGCATTTT
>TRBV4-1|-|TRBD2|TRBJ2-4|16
CASSQEVSGVKNIQYF
TGCGCCAGCAGCCAAGAGGTTAGCGGGGTCAAAAACATTCAGTACTTC
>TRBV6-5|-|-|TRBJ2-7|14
CASSYTPQSYEQYF
TGTGCCAGCAGTTACACCCCACAGTCCTACGAGCAGTACTTC
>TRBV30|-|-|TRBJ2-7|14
CAWSVRRAEGEQYF
TGTGCCTGGAGTGTACGGCGGGCTGAGGGCGAGCAGTACTTC
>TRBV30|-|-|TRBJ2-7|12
CAWSEQLYEQYF
TGTGCCTGGAGCGAACAACTCTACGAGCAGTACTTC
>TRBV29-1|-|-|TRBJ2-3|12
CSVLRRGDTQYF
TGCAGCGTTCTGAGGAGGGGGGATACGCAGTATTTT
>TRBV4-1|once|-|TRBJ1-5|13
CASSQVERQPQHF
TGCGCCAGCAGCCAAGTAGAGAGGCAGCCCCAGCATTTT
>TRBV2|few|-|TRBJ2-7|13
CASSRTGFYEQYF
TGTGCCAGCAGTAGGACCGGGTTCTACGAGCAGTACTTC
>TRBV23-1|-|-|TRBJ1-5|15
CASSHPGLSNQPQHF
TGCGCCAGCAGTCATCCTGGACTCAGCAATCAGCCCCAGCATTTT
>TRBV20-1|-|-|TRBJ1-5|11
CSAGGWQPQHF
TGCAGTGCTGGCGGATGGCAGCCCCAGCATTTT
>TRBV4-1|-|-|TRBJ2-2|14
CASSRQGNTGELFF
TGCGCCAGCAGCCGCCAGGGGAACACCGGGGAGCTGTTTTTT
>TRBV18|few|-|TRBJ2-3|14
CASSPTGQGDTQYF
TGTGCCAGCTCACCTACAGGGCAGGGAGATACGCAGTATTTT
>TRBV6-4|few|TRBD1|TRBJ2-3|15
CASRKDRGLADTQYF
TGTGCCAGCAGGAAGGACAGGGGCCTCGCAGATACGCAGTATTTT
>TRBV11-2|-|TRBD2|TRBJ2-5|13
CASSGTSRETQYF
TGTGCCAGCTCTGGGACTAGTCGCGAGACCCAGTACTTC
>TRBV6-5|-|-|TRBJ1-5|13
CASSYAEGQPQHF
TGTGCCAGCAGTTACGCCGAGGGGCAGCCCCAGCATTTT